The 16 T cell receptor beta chains in this list originate from one sample, sequenced in a study of T-cell memory formation after mild COVID-19. MiXCR was run by TCRdb on the 5' RACE reads, yielding one entry per CDR3 protein. The data contain 350,000 to 450,000 distinct CDR3 sequences, 20% to 25% of them singletons. Sequencing was done on a sample of PBMCs or a T cell subset sorted from them (not recorded which). The receptors come from an adult woman who had mild COVID-19 (a few samples of this study predate the infection). Cell type and time point are not known.

The V gene is TRBV29-1, the J gene TRBJ2-1; D is unclear. Per the germline V gene, CDR1 is SQVTM and CDR2 is ANQGSEA. V lost 3 bases and J 7 bases, leaving 16 bases between the germline ends. This CDR3 spans 14 amino acids. The DNA for the CDR3 is TGCAGCGTTGAGTTGGTACAGAGGCAGAATGAGCAGTTCTTC. This codes for CSVELVQRQNEQFF.

The V call is TRBV7-9, the J call TRBJ2-7, with 7 bases identical to TRBD1. Germline V gene sequence: CDR1 SEHNR, CDR2 FQNEAQ (reference sequence). J lost 2 bases, V lost 5 bases, and 6 bases had no gene match. The CDR3 loop spans 14 amino acids. The CDR3: CASSPPGQPYEQYF. As DNA, the CDR3 is TGTGCCAGCAGCCCCCCGGGACAGCCCTACGAGCAGTACTTC.

The CDR3 coding sequence is TGTGCCAGCAGATACCCCCCCGCTGTGCGGGAGTACGGCAATGAGCAGTTCTTC. It codes for CASRYPPAVREYGNEQFF. The gene calls are TRBV7-9 and TRBJ2-1; 7 bases fit TRBD2. The junction had 20 bases not matched to a gene; V was cut back by 6 bases and J by 6 bases. CDR1 and CDR2 from the germline V gene are SEHNR and FQNEAQ (reference sequence). The CDR3 covers 18 residues.

The CDR3 DNA follows: TGTGCCAGCAAAGGCCAGATGAACACTGAAGCTTTCTTT. Translating it yields CASKGQMNTEAFF. This sequence joins TRBV7-6 and TRBJ1-1; no firm D call. Per the germline V gene, CDR1 is SGHVS and CDR2 is FNYEAQ. The CDR3 is 13 residues long. Trimming took off 7 bases at V and 0 bases at J, with 9 bases between the two ends.

The chain carries TRBV12-3 or TRBV12-4 and TRBJ1-4, with D uncertain. V lost 3 bases and J lost 5, with 10 bases in between. The CDR3 has 14 amino acids. CDR3: CASSFRAGNEKLFF. The CDR3 region has the DNA TGTGCCAGCAGTTTTCGGGCAGGAAATGAAAAACTGTTTTTT.

The chain joins TRBV2 to TRBJ2-1; D remains unclear. Trimming removed 2 bases at V and 2 bases at J, with 10 bases between. This CDR3 spans 15 amino acids. Germline V gives CDR1 SNHLY, CDR2 FYNNEI. CDR3 amino acids: CASSERRPTYNEQFF. The CDR3 DNA is TGTGCCAGCAGTGAAAGACGCCCAACCTACAATGAGCAGTTCTTC.

Only a few counts were recorded for this clonotype. V and J are TRBV3-1 and TRBJ2-1; 12 nucleotides agree with TRBD2. With V trimmed by 1 base and J by 8 bases, 9 bases remained unmatched. This CDR3 comprises 17 residues. In germline, CDR1 is LGHDT, CDR2 YNNKEL (reference sequence). Written as DNA, the CDR3 is TGTGCCAGCAGCCAAGGACTAGCGGGAGAAGGGAGGGATGAGCAGTTCTTC. It translates to CASSQGLAGEGRDEQFF.

This clonotype was found a few times. The CDR3 region has the DNA TGTGCCAGCAGCTTAATGGCGGGGGAGGAACAGTACTTC. Protein sequence: CASSLMAGEEQYF. The V gene is TRBV7-9, the J gene TRBJ2-7; 7 bases line up with TRBD2. Germline CDR1 SEHNR, CDR2 FQNEAQ (reference sequence). This CDR3 comprises 13 residues. V gave up 2 bases and J gave up 10 bases; unmatched junction bases: 8. The whole variable domain, filled in from reference TRBV7-9 and TRBJ2-7, reads DTGVSQNPRHKITKRGQNVTFRCDPISEHNRLYWYRQTLGQGPEFLTYFQNEAQLEKSRLLSDRFSAERPKGSFSTLEIQRTEQGDSAMYLCASSLMAGEEQYFGPGTRLTVT.

This clonotype was seen ten or more times. The genes are TRBV12-3 or TRBV12-4 and TRBJ2-6; D not certain. This CDR3 region has 15 residues. Trimming removed 2 bases at V and 0 bases at J, with 5 bases between. The CDR3 protein is CASSLRSSGANVLTF. CDR3 in DNA: TGTGCCAGCAGTTTACGCAGCTCTGGGGCCAACGTCCTGACTTTC.

The CDR3 DNA reads as TGTGCCAGCAGTTTATCCGACACTATGAACACTGAAGCTTTCTTT. Protein sequence: CASSLSDTMNTEAFF. V gene TRBV12-3 or TRBV12-4 combines with J gene TRBJ1-1; D ambiguous. The CDR3 covers 15 residues. Trimming took 2 bases from V and 0 from J, leaving 10 bases between them.

The rearrangement joins TRBV12-3 or TRBV12-4 to TRBJ1-2, with TRBD1 matching 7 bases. With 4 bases clipped from V and 2 bases from J, the junction kept 13 bases outside the gene matches. CDR3 length: 17 amino acids. The CDR3 DNA reads as TGTGCCAGCAGTTCCTCAACCGGGACAGATCGAAACTATGGCTACACCTTC. Its protein product is CASSSSTGTDRNYGYTF.

This clonotype was found many times. The chain's CDR3 is CASSSQYNEQFF. In nucleotides, the CDR3 is TGTGCCAGCAGCTCACAGTACAATGAGCAGTTCTTC. V is TRBV5-8 and J is TRBJ2-1, with unresolved D. CDR1 SGHTS and CDR2 YDEGEE come from the germline V gene. V was pared by 3 bases and J by 4 bases, with 5 bases between. This CDR3 spans 12 amino acids. The full variable domain, completed using reference TRBV5-8 and TRBJ2-1, is EAGVTQSPTHLIKTRGQQATLRCSPISGHTSVYWYQQALGLGLQFLLWYDEGEERNRGNFPPRFSGRQFPNYSSELNVNALELEDSALYLCASSSQYNEQFFGPGTRLTVL.

Only a few counts were recorded for this clonotype. This chain uses TRBV6-5 with TRBJ1-2; TRBD1 matches at 7 bases. Germline loops: CDR1 MNHEY, CDR2 SVGAGI. The J segment lost 8 bases and the V segment lost 5 bases, leaving 17 bases of the junction unmatched. CDR3 length: 16 amino acids. CDR3 in amino acids: CASSPDRVVGLIGYTF. As DNA, the CDR3 is TGTGCCAGCAGTCCCGACAGGGTCGTTGGGTTAATAGGCTACACCTTC.

The chain links TRBV24-1 to TRBJ1-5; D uncertain. V lost 9 bases and J lost 11, with 16 bases in between. In germline, CDR1 is KGHDR, CDR2 SFDVKD. The CDR3 consists of 12 residues. CDR3 DNA: TGTGCCACCGGTGGTGAAGGTGCGTCCCAGCATTTT. It yields the protein CATGGEGASQHF.

The rearrangement links TRBV7-8 to TRBJ1-1; no clear D gene. Trimming removed 5 bases from V and 0 bases from J, with 13 bases in between. The CDR3 runs to 15 residues. Germline lookup yields CDR1 SGHVS and CDR2 FQNEAQ. CDR3 sequence: CASSPRPGMNTEAFF. DNA for the CDR3: TGTGCCAGCAGCCCAAGACCGGGGATGAACACTGAAGCTTTCTTT.

This chain links TRBV5-4 with TRBJ1-1; 7 bases map to TRBD1. Germline trimming cut 5 bases from V and 6 bases from J; bases unmatched to any gene: 13. Germline assignment: CDR1 SGHNT and CDR2 YYREEE (reference sequence). This CDR3 comprises 15 residues. CDR3 loop: CASRKSSGDSPEAFF. The CDR3 nucleotides are TGTGCCAGCAGAAAATCCTCGGGGGACAGCCCTGAAGCTTTCTTT.